This is a list of T cell receptor beta chains from one sample in a study of regulatory T cells in long-lasting Graves disease. MiXCR was run by TCRdb on the multiplex PCR reads, yielding one entry per CDR3 protein. The table has 400,000 to 550,000 distinct CDR3 sequences, approximately 16% seen once. The same specimen was also included in a second study, on T cells in Graves' hyperthyroidism and ophthalmopathy.

The sequences come from peripheral blood mononuclear cells (PBMCs), collected at new diagnosis, from a patient treated with antithyroid drugs. Receptors were obtained from a woman in her 30s with Graves disease. Each CDR3 is given with its conserved first and last residue. Each record gives: J gene, V gene, clone size, D gene, CDR3 DNA, CDR3 protein. The D gene is left open where the match is weak. Some rows have no size entry. The others give once, few or many, or a class for an expanded clone.

TRBJ1-5	TRBV6-2/TRBV6-3	many	NA	TGTGCCAGCAGAGGGGACAATCAGCCCCAGCATTTT	CASRGDNQPQHF
TRBJ1-2	TRBV27	many	NA	TGTGCCAGCAGTACCCGCGTGGGGTCGAAGGCGTATGGCTACACCTTC	CASSTRVGSKAYGYTF
TRBJ1-3	TRBV29-1	NA	TRBD1	TGCAGCGTTGAAGGGGGACAGGGAGTTGGAAACACCATATATTTT	CSVEGGQGVGNTIYF
TRBJ1-5	TRBV27	many	TRBD1	TGTGCCAGCAGTTCCGACAGGGGAAGCAATCAGCCCCAGCATTTT	CASSSDRGSNQPQHF
TRBJ2-7	TRBV11-2	many	NA	TGTGCCAGCAGCCCATTGAGAGGGAACCGCACCTACGAGCAGTACTTC	CASSPLRGNRTYEQYF
TRBJ2-7	TRBV12-3/TRBV12-4	many	NA	TGTGCCAGCACCGCCGGGACAAGGGTTGACGAGCAGTACTTC	CASTAGTRVDEQYF
TRBJ2-3	TRBV10-3	many	TRBD2	TGTGCCATCAGTGATCGGGTAGCGGGAAACTCCAAGGGGGACACAGATACGCAGTATTTT	CAISDRVAGNSKGDTDTQYF
TRBJ2-7	TRBV20-1	many	NA	TGCAGTGCTAAATGGCCAGCGCAATCCTACGAGCAGTACTTC	CSAKWPAQSYEQYF
TRBJ1-1	TRBV7-3	many	NA	TGTGCCAGCAGCTCCTTGGGGGTAGAAGCTTTCTTT	CASSSLGVEAFF
TRBJ1-2	TRBV6-9	many	NA	TGTGCCAGCAGTAATTTCAGGGGAAATGGCTACACCTTC	CASSNFRGNGYTF
TRBJ2-3	TRBV13	few	NA	TGTGCCAGCAGCCAAGGCGGGGCTATTTGGTTAGATACGCAGTATTTT	CASSQGGAIWLDTQYF
TRBJ1-1	TRBV11-2	many	NA	TGTGCCAGCAGCTCCAAGGGGCCCTTGGAAGCTTTCTTT	CASSSKGPLEAFF
TRBJ1-1	TRBV6-1	many	NA	TGTGCCAGCAGATTCTTGGCCCGTAACACTGAAGCTTTCTTT	CASRFLARNTEAFF
TRBJ1-2	TRBV7-9	NA	NA	TGTGCCAGCAGCGCAGCGACAGAACCCTATGGGAGGGTCTACACCTTC	CASSAATEPYGRVYTF
TRBJ1-1	TRBV2	many	TRBD1	TGTGCCAGCAGTGAGGATGGACAGGGGATTTCTGAAGCTTTCTTT	CASSEDGQGISEAFF
TRBJ2-3	TRBV24-1	few	NA	TGTGCCACTGGACAGCCCAACACAGATACGCAGTATTTT	CATGQPNTDTQYF
TRBJ1-4	TRBV28	once	NA	TGTGCCAGCAGTTTTTCTTTAGCGGCAGCCAATACCGATGAAAAACTGTTTTTT	CASSFSLAAANTDEKLFF
TRBJ1-1	TRBV12-3/TRBV12-4	many	NA	TGTGCCAGCAGTCAACAGGCTCTCCTGAACACTGAAGCTTTCTTT	CASSQQALLNTEAFF
TRBJ2-5	TRBV12-3/TRBV12-4	many	TRBD1	TGTGCCAGCAGCAGACAGGGAAACCAAGAGACCCAGTACTTC	CASSRQGNQETQYF
TRBJ2-7	TRBV28	NA	NA	TGTGCCAGCAGTTTTCTTTGGGAAACAAAGACCTACGAGCAGTACTTC	CASSFLWETKTYEQYF
TRBJ2-5	TRBV12-5	NA	TRBD1	TGTGCTAGTGGTCCGGGACAGGGAGAGACCCAGTACTTC	CASGPGQGETQYF
TRBJ2-7	TRBV29-1	many	NA	TGCAGCGTCCGTAGCGGCTCAGAGGACGAGCAGTACTTC	CSVRSGSEDEQYF
TRBJ2-3	TRBV2	many	TRBD1	TGTGCCAGCAGGTGGGACAGCAACACAGATACGCAGTATTTT	CASRWDSNTDTQYF
TRBJ2-5	TRBV10-3	NA	NA	TGTGCGACAGATTCGGGCGGGTGGACCCAGTACTTC	CATDSGGWTQYF
TRBJ2-7	TRBV6-2/TRBV6-3	many	TRBD2	TGTGCCAGCAGTTACCAGCGGGAGGTTAGCGAGCAGTACTTC	CASSYQREVSEQYF
TRBJ1-1	TRBV6-1	many	NA	TGTGCCAGCAGTGAAGTATGGGGGAACACTGAAGCTTTCTTT	CASSEVWGNTEAFF
TRBJ2-1	TRBV7-2	many	TRBD2	TGTGCCAGCAGCCCAAGACTAGCGGGACTCGACAATGAGCAGTTCTTC	CASSPRLAGLDNEQFF
TRBJ2-7	TRBV4-2	NA	TRBD2	TGTGCCAGCAGCCAAGACTCTCGGAAGACTAGCGGGAACGAGCAGTACTTC	CASSQDSRKTSGNEQYF
TRBJ2-3	TRBV6-2/TRBV6-3	NA	NA	TGTGCCAGCAGTTACGTATCCGCAGATACGCAGTATTTT	CASSYVSADTQYF
TRBJ1-1	TRBV5-1	many	NA	TGCGCCAGCAGCTTGTCCGGGACGGGGAACACTGAAGCTTTCTTT	CASSLSGTGNTEAFF
TRBJ2-7	TRBV6-2/TRBV6-3	NA	TRBD1	TGTGCCAGCAGCCCCCGGACAGGGGTATACGAGCAGTACTTC	CASSPRTGVYEQYF
TRBJ2-1	TRBV19	NA	NA	TGTGCCAGTAGTATAATAGCACGGTTCCGCAATGAGCAGTTCTTC	CASSIIARFRNEQFF
TRBJ2-5	TRBV20-1	many	TRBD1	TGCAGTGCTAGAGAGGTGGGAGGACAGGGAGAGACCCAGTACTTC	CSAREVGGQGETQYF
TRBJ2-1	TRBV28	many	TRBD1	TGTGCCAGCAGTTCCGGGACAGGGTCCAATGAGCAGTTCTTC	CASSSGTGSNEQFF
TRBJ2-7	TRBV10-3	NA	NA	TGTGCCATCAGTGACGGTGGCCACGAGCAGTACTTC	CAISDGGHEQYF
TRBJ2-7	TRBV3-1	many	TRBD1	TGTGCCAGCAGTGCAAGAGACAGGGCCTCCTACGAGCAGTACTTC	CASSARDRASYEQYF
TRBJ2-7	TRBV6-2/TRBV6-3	NA	NA	TGTGCCAGCACCCGTAGACTCTCCTACGAGCAGTACTTC	CASTRRLSYEQYF